This T cell receptor (beta chain) was obtained from a study of cytomegalovirus exposure and HLA in healthy donors. Study-level findings and limits: In a later analysis, an Asian-associated ancestry cluster reportedly showed fewer N-insertions than the roughly 710-donor mean. Apart from CMV serostatus, no immune exposure information was available.

With regard to this clone: The antigen remains undetermined.

Germline V CDR1 and CDR2: ENHRY, SYGVKD. V dropped 8 bases and J dropped 5; count of bases not matched to a gene: 6. The CDR3 sequence is 12 residues long. With 60 Vbeta and 13 Jbeta primers, the PCR was carried out. As originally analysed: Approximately 79 million unique TCR beta chains, approximately 11 million of them shared, were counted by a later analysis. Repertoires were generated with immunoSEQ multiplex PCR, while TCRdb's copy carries only in-frame clones and drops some. V and J calls plus clone size are reproduced from that table; the DNA served to infer D and trimming. The table has more than 140,000 clones, 75% to 80% seen once.

Sequences were obtained from PBMCs. This sequence originates from a male donor in good health and CMV-seronegative. The chain employs TRBV10-3 and TRBJ2-7; TRBD1 agrees at 7 bases. CDR3 sequence: CAISTGHHEQYF. The CDR3 DNA reads as TGTGCCATCTCGACAGGGCACCACGAGCAGTACTTC.